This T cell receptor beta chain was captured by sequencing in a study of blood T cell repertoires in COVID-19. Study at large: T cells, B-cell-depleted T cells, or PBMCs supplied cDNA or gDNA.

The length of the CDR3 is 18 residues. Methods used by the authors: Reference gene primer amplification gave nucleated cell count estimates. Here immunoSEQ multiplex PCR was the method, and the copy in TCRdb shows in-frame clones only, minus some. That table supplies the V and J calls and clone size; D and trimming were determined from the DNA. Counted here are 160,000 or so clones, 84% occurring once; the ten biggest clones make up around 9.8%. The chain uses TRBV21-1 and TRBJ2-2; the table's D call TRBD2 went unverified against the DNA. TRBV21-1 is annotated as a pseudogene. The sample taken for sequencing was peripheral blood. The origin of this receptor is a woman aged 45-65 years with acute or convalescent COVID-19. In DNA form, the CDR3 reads TGTGCCAGCAGCGAGGGACTAGCGGGGGGGCCGGGCACCGGGGAGCTGTTTTTT. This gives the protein CASSEGLAGGPGTGELFF.